This section outlines one T cell receptor beta chain sequence together with its context. Its antigen is currently unknown. One entry per CDR3 protein results from TCRdb running MiXCR on the 5' RACE reads. The table has fewer than 700,000 distinct CDR3 sequences, roughly 17% seen once. This entry is derived from a study of T-cell memory formation after mild COVID-19. Broader study findings: While clones contracting from day 15 to 85 were balanced between CD4 and CD8, later expanders leaned CD4+. Pre-infection memory harbored some responding clones, suggesting cross-reactive memory joined.

The V and J ends lost 7 bases and 5 bases respectively, with 14 bases between them. This CDR3 comprises 13 residues. Germline CDR1 is MNHNS and CDR2 is SASEGT. Input material: PBMCs or a T cell subset sorted from them (not recorded which). The sequence derives from an adult woman who had mild COVID-19 (a few samples of this study predate the infection). Cell type and time point are not known. This chain links TRBV6-1 with TRBJ2-5, with D possibly matching TRBD2 (5 bases). The CDR3 DNA sequence: TGTGCCAGCACAAGGGCCGGGGTGGAGACCCAGTACTTC. Amino acids: CASTRAGVETQYF.